The TCR beta chain under discussion was sequenced for a study of blood T cells in healthy people across ages. The second PCR ran roughly 7 to 12 cycles with a sample-barcoded 5' primer and J-beta primers. TCRdb reprocessed the 5' RACE reads with MiXCR, giving one entry per CDR3 protein. The sample yields around 870,000 distinct CDR3 sequences, under 35% seen once. The donors, healthy Caucasians from Russia, were aged about 6 to 95. Trimming took off 3 bases at V and 6 bases at J, with 14 bases between the two ends. CDR3 length equals 13 residues. CDR1 and CDR2 from the germline V gene are DFQATT and SNEGSKA (reference sequence).

The specimen sequenced was blood. The V gene is TRBV20-1, the J gene TRBJ1-1; tentatively, D is TRBD1 (5 bases). The sequence was obtained from a woman over 75 in good health. This CDR3 is CSASHRRGSEAFF. For the CDR3, the DNA is TGCAGTGCTAGTCACAGAAGGGGATCTGAAGCTTTCTTT.